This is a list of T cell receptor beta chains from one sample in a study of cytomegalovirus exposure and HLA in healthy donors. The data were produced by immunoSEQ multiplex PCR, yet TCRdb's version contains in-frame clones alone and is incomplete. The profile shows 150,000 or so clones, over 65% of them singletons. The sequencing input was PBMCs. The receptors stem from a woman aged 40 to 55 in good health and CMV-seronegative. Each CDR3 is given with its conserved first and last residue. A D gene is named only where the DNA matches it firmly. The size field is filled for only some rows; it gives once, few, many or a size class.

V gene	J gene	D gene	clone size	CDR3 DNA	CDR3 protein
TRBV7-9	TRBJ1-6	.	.	TGTGCCAGCAGCCAATCTCTAGGGGGTGGTAATTCACCCCTCCACTTT	CASSQSLGGGNSPLHF
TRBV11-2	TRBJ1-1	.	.	TGTGCCAGCAGCTTAGATCCGGGACAGAACACTGAAGCTTTCTTT	CASSLDPGQNTEAFF
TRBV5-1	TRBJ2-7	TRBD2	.	TGCGCCAGCAGCTTCGGACTAGCGGGAGGGCCTAACGAGCAGTACTTC	CASSFGLAGGPNEQYF
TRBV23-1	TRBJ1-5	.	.	TGCGCCAGCCCTCACGGGGGCAATCAGCCCCAGCATTTT	CASPHGGNQPQHF
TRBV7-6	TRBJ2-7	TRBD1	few	TGTGCCAGCACCGCTGGGACAGGGGCCTACGAGCAGTACTTC	CASTAGTGAYEQYF
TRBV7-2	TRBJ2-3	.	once	TGTGCCAGCAGCCCAGGACTACGATACACAGATACGCAGTATTTT	CASSPGLRYTDTQYF
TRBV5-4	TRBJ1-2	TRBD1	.	TGTGCCAGCAGCTTGAGCCTCAACTACAGGGGACGTTTCTATGGCTACACCTTC	CASSLSLNYRGRFYGYTF
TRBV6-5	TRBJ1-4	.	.	TGTGCCAGCAGTCCCCGCTCGGCAACTAATGAAAAACTGTTTTTT	CASSPRSATNEKLFF
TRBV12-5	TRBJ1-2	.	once	TGTGCTAGTGGTTCCCCCCGTAGCGGACGGGCTAACTATGGCTACACCTTC	CASGSPRSGRANYGYTF
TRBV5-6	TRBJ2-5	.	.	TGTGCCAGCAGCTTAGCTACAGGTTCAGAGACCCAGTACTTC	CASSLATGSETQYF
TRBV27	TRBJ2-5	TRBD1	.	TGTGCCAGCAGTTTAATCCAGGGGGCCGGGACCCAGTACTTC	CASSLIQGAGTQYF
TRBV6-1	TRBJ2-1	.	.	TGTGCCAGCAGTGAACCCGGGGGAAAAAACAACAATGAGCAGTTCTTC	CASSEPGGKNNNEQFF
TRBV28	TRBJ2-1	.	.	TGTGCCAGCAGTTTAATCCTAGTCGGCCAGTTCTTC	CASSLILVGQFF
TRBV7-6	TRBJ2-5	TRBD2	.	TGTGCCAGCAGCTTAAGGGCGCTAGCGGACGGTCAAGAGACCCAGTACTTC	CASSLRALADGQETQYF
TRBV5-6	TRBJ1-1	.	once	TGTGCCAGCAGCTTGGACAGCACTGAAGCTTTCTTT	CASSLDSTEAFF
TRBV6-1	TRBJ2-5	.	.	TGTGCCAGCAGTCGTCAGAGCGAAGAGACCCAGTACTTC	CASSRQSEETQYF
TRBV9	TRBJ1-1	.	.	TGTGCCAGCGCCCCCCAGAGGTCCATGAACACTGAAGCTTTCTTT	CASAPQRSMNTEAFF
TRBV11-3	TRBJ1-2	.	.	TGTGCCAGCAGCTTCGGGGGCGGGGGCCTTCTCTATGGCTACACCTTC	CASSFGGGGLLYGYTF
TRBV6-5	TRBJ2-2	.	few	TGTGCCAGCCGCCTCGGAGCACCGGCAACCGGGGAGCTGTTTTTT	CASRLGAPATGELFF
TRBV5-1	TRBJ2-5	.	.	TGCGCCAGCAGCTTGTTACCCGGGATTGAGGAGACCCAGTACTTC	CASSLLPGIEETQYF
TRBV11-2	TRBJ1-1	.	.	TGTGCCAGCAGCCTATTATCGGGTGCTTTCTTT	CASSLLSGAFF
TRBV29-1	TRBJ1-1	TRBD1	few	TGCAGCTCCAGGACAGGGAACACTGAAGCTTTCTTT	CSSRTGNTEAFF
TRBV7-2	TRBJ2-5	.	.	TGTGCCAGCAGCCCAAGGGCCGTGGACTGGGGAGAGACCCAGTACTTC	CASSPRAVDWGETQYF
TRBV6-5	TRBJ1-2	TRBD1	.	TGTGCCAGCAGTATTACCGGGACAGGGTTACGAGGCTACACCTTC	CASSITGTGLRGYTF
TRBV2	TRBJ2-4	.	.	TGTGCCAGCAGTGACTCCCTTGCGGGGAACATTCAGTACTTC	CASSDSLAGNIQYF
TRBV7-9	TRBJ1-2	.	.	TGTGCCAGCAGCACTTCTAACTATGGCTACACCTTC	CASSTSNYGYTF
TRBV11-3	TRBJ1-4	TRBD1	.	TGTGCCAGCAGCTTAACAGGGGCGGATGAAAAACTGTTTTTT	CASSLTGADEKLFF
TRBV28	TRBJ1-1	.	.	TGTGCCAGCAATGGCAGGGTAGGGATGAACACTGAAGCTTTCTTT	CASNGRVGMNTEAFF
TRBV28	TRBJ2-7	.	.	TGTGCCAGCAGTATAGGACAGCCCTACGAGCAGTACTTC	CASSIGQPYEQYF
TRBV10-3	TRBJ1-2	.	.	TGTGCCATCAGGCGTTCTGCGGATGGCTACACCTTC	CAIRRSADGYTF
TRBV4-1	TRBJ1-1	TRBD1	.	TGCGCCAGCAGCCAAGGGGACAGGGGGCCAAGGGACACTGAAGCTTTCTTT	CASSQGDRGPRDTEAFF
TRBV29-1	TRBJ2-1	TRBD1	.	TGCAGCGTTGATCCGGGACAGGGGTCTTTGGAGCAGTTCTTC	CSVDPGQGSLEQFF
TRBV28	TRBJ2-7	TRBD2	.	TGTGCCAGCAGCGGCGGGACTAGCGAATCGTTTGAGCAGTACTTC	CASSGGTSESFEQYF
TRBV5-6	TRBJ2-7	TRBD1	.	TGTGCCAGCAGCGTGACAGGGGGCGGCTACGAGCAGTACTTC	CASSVTGGGYEQYF
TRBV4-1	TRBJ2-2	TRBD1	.	TGCGCCAGCAGCCCTTTGGGGACAGACTTAAACACCGGGGAGCTGTTTTTT	CASSPLGTDLNTGELFF
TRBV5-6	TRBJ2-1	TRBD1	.	TGTGCCAGCAGCCCCACTGGGACAGCGAACTACAATGAGCAGTTCTTC	CASSPTGTANYNEQFF